These T cell receptor beta chains were read from a single sample in a study of blood T cell repertoires in COVID-19. Method: immunoSEQ multiplex PCR; TCRdb's copy keeps in-frame clones and lacks some. This table has 200,000 to 300,000 clones, 65% to 90% appearing once. The specimen sequenced was peripheral blood. The receptors here all came from a man aged 25 to 45 with active or convalescent COVID-19. CDR3s include the opening cysteine and the closing phenylalanine or tryptophan. A D gene is named only where the DNA matches it firmly. For some rows the clone size is stated as once, few or many, or as a class when expanded; others skip it.

CDR3nt	CDR3aa	len	abundance	d_gene	v_gene	j_gene
TGTGCCAGCAGCTTACAGGGGTCCGGGCAGCCCCAGCATTTT	CASSLQGSGQPQHF	14	-	-	TRBV13	TRBJ1-5
TGTGCCAGCAGCTTAGTCAGTTTAATGAACACTGAAGCTTTCTTT	CASSLVSLMNTEAFF	15	once	-	TRBV11-3	TRBJ1-1
TGTGCCAGTAGTGGGCGGGGGATAACCTACGAGCAGTACTTC	CASSGRGITYEQYF	14	-	TRBD2	TRBV19	TRBJ2-7
TGTGCCACCAGTTGGGACAGGGGGCCTGATCAGCCCCAGCATTTT	CATSWDRGPDQPQHF	15	-	TRBD1	TRBV15	TRBJ1-5
TGTGCCAGCAGCTATGACAGCGCGAACACTGAAGCTTTCTTT	CASSYDSANTEAFF	14	-	-	TRBV6-5	TRBJ1-1
TGTGCCAGCAGATTCATCTCTGGGGCCAACGTCCTGACTTTC	CASRFISGANVLTF	14	-	-	TRBV27	TRBJ2-6
TGTGCCAGCAGGCGGACAGTGAACACTGAAGCTTTCTTT	CASRRTVNTEAFF	13	-	-	TRBV6-5	TRBJ1-1
TGTGCCAGCAGGGCAATCCGTTTGGAGCCCCAGCATTTT	CASRAIRLEPQHF	13	-	-	TRBV6-5	TRBJ1-5
TGTGCCAGCAGTCCTACCGCAAATACGCAGTATTTT	CASSPTANTQYF	12	-	-	TRBV12-3/TRBV12-4	TRBJ2-3
TGCGCCAGCAGCCGAGACAGGTACTACGAGCAGTACTTC	CASSRDRYYEQYF	13	-	-	TRBV4-3	TRBJ2-7
TGTGCCAGCCTTGACAGTGGAACCTACGAGCAGTACTTC	CASLDSGTYEQYF	13	-	-	TRBV19	TRBJ2-7
TGTGCCAGTAGTCAGAGGACAAAGGGGCTTTACAATGAGCAGTTCTTC	CASSQRTKGLYNEQFF	16	-	-	TRBV19	TRBJ2-1
TGTGCCAGCAGCTCACCCGGACAGAATATGATAGTTGGCTACACCTTC	CASSSPGQNMIVGYTF	16	-	-	TRBV7-9	TRBJ1-2
TGCAGCGTTGAAGCGTCTTACGAGCAGTACTTC	CSVEASYEQYF	11	few	-	TRBV29-1	TRBJ2-7
TGTGCCAGCAGCCTCAGGACTAGCGGGAACAATGAGCAGTTCTTC	CASSLRTSGNNEQFF	15	-	TRBD2	TRBV13	TRBJ2-1
TGTGCCAGTAGCCCACAGGGTAACTATGGCTACACCTTC	CASSPQGNYGYTF	13	many	-	TRBV19	TRBJ1-2
TGTGCCAGCACCCGCCGGGAACATAATTCACCCCTCCACTTT	CASTRREHNSPLHF	14	many	-	TRBV5-4	TRBJ1-6
TGTGCCAGTAGTATAGTCACCAGTAACTATGGCTACACCTTC	CASSIVTSNYGYTF	14	-	-	TRBV19	TRBJ1-2
TGTGCCAGCAGCCAAGATTCGGGTATGTACCCCCTCCACTTT	CASSQDSGMYPLHF	14	once	-	TRBV4-2	TRBJ1-6
TGTGCCAGCAGCCCCGGGGGTGGAAACACCATATATTTT	CASSPGGGNTIYF	13	-	-	TRBV5-4	TRBJ1-3
TGTGCCAGCAGTTTATCTAGTCCCTACGAGCAGTACTTC	CASSLSSPYEQYF	13	-	-	TRBV28	TRBJ2-7
TGCAGCGTCGAACTAGCGGGGGGGTACAATGAGCAGTTCTTC	CSVELAGGYNEQFF	14	once	TRBD2	TRBV29-1	TRBJ2-1
TGTGCCAGCAGTTGGACGGGACAGGGGGCTATGAACACTGAAGCTTTCTTT	CASSWTGQGAMNTEAFF	17	-	TRBD1	TRBV6-2/TRBV6-3	TRBJ1-1
TGTGCCAGCAACCGGGATTCCTATAATTCACCCCTCCACTTT	CASNRDSYNSPLHF	14	few	-	TRBV25-1	TRBJ1-6
TGTGCCATCAGAGGGTGGCCAGCGGGGCGCACAGATACGCAGTATTTT	CAIRGWPAGRTDTQYF	16	-	TRBD2	TRBV10-3	TRBJ2-3